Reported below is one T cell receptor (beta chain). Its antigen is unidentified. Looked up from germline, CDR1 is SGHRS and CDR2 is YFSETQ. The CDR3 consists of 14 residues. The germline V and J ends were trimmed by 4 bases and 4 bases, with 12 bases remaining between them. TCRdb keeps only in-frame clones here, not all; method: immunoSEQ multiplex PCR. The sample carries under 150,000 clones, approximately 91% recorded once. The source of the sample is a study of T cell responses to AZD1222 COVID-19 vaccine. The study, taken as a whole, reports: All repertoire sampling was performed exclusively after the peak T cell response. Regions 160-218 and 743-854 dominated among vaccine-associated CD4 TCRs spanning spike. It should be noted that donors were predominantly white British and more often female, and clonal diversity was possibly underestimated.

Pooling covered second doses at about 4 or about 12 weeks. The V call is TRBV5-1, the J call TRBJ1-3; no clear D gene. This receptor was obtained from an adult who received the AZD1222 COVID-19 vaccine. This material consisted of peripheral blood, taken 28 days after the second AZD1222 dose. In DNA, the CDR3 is TGCGCCAGCAGCCAAGGCCTAGGGGGAAACACCATATATTTT. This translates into CASSQGLGGNTIYF. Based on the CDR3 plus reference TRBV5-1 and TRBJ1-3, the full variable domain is KAGVTQTPRYLIKTRGQQVTLSCSPISGHRSVSWYQQTPGQGLQFLFEYFSETQRNKGNFPGRFSGRQFSNSRSEMNVSTLELGDSALYLCASSQGLGGNTIYFGEGSWLTVV.